The clone carrying this TCR gamma chain counts as large. The antigen remains unidentified. For each case, the template was genomic DNA from ten roughly 5-µm formalin-fixed paraffin-embedded scrolls. Germline CDR1 and CDR2: EGSTGY and YDSYTSSV. There are 11 residues in the CDR3. Trimming removed 6 bases from V and 1 base from J; junction bases left unmatched: 0. TRG repertoires were amplified with LymphoTrack primers from 150 to 250 ng of biopsy DNA. TCRdb made new clone calls on the multiplex PCR reads using CATT. The sample holds around 700 gamma-chain clones, roughly 50% seen once. The data are from a study of intestinal T cells in coeliac disease. Study observations and caveats: An age-split analysis gave no significant classification. TRG-based classification had a reported leave-one-out accuracy of less than 90%.

This receptor was taken from a human donor with celiac disease. What was sequenced was a duodenal biopsy. The chain recombines TRGV4 with TRGJ1 or TRGJ2. Here the CDR3 DNA reads TGTGCCACCTGGAATTATTATAAGAAACTCTTT. It specifies CATWNYYKKLF.